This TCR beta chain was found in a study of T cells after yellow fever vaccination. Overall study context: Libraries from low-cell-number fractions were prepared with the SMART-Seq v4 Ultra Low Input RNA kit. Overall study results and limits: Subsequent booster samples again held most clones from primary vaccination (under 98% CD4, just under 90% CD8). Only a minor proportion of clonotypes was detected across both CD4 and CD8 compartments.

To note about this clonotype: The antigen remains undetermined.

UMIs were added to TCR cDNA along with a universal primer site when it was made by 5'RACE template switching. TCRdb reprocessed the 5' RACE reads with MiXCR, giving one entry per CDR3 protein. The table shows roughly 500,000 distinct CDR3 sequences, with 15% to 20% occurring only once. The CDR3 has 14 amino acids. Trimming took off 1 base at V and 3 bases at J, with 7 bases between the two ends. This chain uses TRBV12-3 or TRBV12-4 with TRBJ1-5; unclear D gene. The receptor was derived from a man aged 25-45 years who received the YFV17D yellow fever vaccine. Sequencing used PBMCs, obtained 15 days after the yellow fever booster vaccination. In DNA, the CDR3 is TGTGCCAGCAGTTTAGTGGGGATCAATCAGCCCCAGCATTTT. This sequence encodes CASSLVGINQPQHF.